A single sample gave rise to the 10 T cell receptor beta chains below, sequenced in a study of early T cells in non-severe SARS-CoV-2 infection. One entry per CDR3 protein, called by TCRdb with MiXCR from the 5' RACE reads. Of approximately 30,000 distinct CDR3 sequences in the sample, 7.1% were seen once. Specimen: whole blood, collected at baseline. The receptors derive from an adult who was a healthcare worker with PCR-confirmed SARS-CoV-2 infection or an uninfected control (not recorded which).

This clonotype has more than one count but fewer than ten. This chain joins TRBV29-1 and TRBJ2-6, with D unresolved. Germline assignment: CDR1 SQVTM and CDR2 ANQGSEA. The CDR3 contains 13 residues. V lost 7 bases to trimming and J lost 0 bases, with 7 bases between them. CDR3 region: CSAESSGANVLTF. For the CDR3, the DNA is TGCAGCGCTGAGAGCTCTGGGGCCAACGTCCTGACTTTC.

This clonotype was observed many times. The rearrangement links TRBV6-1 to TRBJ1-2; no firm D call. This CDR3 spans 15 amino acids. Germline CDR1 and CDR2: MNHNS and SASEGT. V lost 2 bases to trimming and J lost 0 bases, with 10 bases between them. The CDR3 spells CASSERVGANYGYTF. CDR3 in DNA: TGTGCCAGCAGTGAAAGAGTAGGAGCTAACTATGGCTACACCTTC.

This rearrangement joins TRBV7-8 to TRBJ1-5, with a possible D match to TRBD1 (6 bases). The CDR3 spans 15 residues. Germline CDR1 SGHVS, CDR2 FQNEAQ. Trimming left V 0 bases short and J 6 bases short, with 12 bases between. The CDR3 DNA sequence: TGTGCCAGCAGCTTAGCGGACAGCCTCGGTCAGCCCCAGCATTTT. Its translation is CASSLADSLGQPQHF.

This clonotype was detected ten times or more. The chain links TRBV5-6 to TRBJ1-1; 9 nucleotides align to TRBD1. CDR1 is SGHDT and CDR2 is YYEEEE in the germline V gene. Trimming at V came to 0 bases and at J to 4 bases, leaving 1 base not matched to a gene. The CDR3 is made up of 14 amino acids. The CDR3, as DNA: TGTGCCAGCAGCTTGGGGGACAGGGTCACTGAAGCTTTCTTT. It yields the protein CASSLGDRVTEAFF. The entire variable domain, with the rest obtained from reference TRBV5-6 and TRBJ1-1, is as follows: DAGVTQSPTHLIKTRGQQVTLRCSPKSGHDTVSWYQQALGQGPQFIFQYYEEEERQRGNFPDRFSGHQFPNYSSELNVNALLLGDSALYLCASSLGDRVTEAFFGQGTRLTVV.

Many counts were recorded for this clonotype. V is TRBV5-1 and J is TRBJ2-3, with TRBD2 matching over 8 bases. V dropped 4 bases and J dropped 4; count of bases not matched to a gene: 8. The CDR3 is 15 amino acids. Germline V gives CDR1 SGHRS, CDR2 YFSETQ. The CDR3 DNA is TGCGCCAGCAGCCTGCAAGCGGGAGCTTCAGATACGCAGTATTTT. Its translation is CASSLQAGASDTQYF.

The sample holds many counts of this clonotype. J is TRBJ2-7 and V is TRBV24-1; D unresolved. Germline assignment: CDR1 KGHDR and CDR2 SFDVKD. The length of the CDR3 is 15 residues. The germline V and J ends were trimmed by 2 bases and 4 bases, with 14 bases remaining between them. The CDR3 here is CATSDSGSRPYEQYF. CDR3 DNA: TGTGCCACCAGTGATTCGGGTAGCCGTCCGTACGAGCAGTACTTC.

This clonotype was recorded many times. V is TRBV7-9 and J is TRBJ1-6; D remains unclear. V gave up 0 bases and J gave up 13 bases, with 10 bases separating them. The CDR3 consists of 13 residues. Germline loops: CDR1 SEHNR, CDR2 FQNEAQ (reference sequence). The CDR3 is CASSLADGSPLHF. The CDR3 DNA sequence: TGTGCCAGCAGCTTAGCGGACGGTAGTCCCCTCCACTTT.

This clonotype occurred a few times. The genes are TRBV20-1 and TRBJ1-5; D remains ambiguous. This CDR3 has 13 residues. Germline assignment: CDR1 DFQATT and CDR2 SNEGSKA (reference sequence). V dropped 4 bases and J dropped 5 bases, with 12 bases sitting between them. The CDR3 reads CSATDFKDQPQHF. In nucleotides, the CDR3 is TGCAGTGCTACTGACTTTAAAGATCAGCCCCAGCATTTT.

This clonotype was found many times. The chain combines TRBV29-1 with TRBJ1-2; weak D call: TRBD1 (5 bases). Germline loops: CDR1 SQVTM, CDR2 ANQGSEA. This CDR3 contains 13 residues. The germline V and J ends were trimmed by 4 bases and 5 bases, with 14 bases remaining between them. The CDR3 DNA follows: TGCAGCGTTGGACAGCACTTAATGTATGGCTACACCTTC. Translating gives CSVGQHLMYGYTF.

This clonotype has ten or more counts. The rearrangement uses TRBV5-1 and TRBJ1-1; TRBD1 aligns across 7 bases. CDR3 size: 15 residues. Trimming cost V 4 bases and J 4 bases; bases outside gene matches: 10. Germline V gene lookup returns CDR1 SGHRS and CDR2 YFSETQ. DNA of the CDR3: TGCGCCAGCAGCCCGCCCCGACAGGGAGGCACTGAAGCTTTCTTT. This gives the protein CASSPPRQGGTEAFF.